Each of the 10 T cell receptor beta chains below was sequenced from the same sample in a study of Graves' ophthalmopathy and Graves' hyperthyroidism. Transcripts of RNA were the source for amplifying TCR beta CDR3 regions. Second-round multiplex PCR came after a first-round RT-PCR that employed HTBI primers. TCRdb recomputed calls from the multiplex PCR reads with MiXCR, one row per CDR3 protein. Among around 1,000,000 distinct CDR3 sequences listed, approximately 35% were seen once. The sample consisted of peripheral blood or thyroid tissue (not recorded which). The source is an adult man with Graves' hyperthyroidism.

This clonotype appeared many times. V is TRBV10-3 and J is TRBJ1-2, with 12 positions matching TRBD1. CDR1 is ENHRY and CDR2 is SYGVKD in the germline V gene. V lost 11 bases and J lost 8; bases outside the gene matches: 15. The CDR3 length is 15 residues. The CDR3 DNA follows: TGTGCCGCTAGGGGCCCGGGACAGGGGGCGAGCGGCTACACCTTC. Its protein is CAARGPGQGASGYTF.

This chain links TRBV20-1 with TRBJ2-5; TRBD2 matches at 7 bases. CDR1 is DFQATT and CDR2 is SNEGSKA in the germline V gene (reference sequence). CDR3 length equals 14 residues. In nucleotides, the CDR3 is TGCTGCGTCGAGGCAGCGGGACCCCAAGAGACCCAGTACTTC. Residues: CCVEAAGPQETQYF.

This clonotype showed up just a few times. The chain links TRBV27 to TRBJ1-6; TRBD1 matches at 10 bases. Germline V CDR1 and CDR2: MNHEY, SMNVEV (reference sequence). V shed 3 bases, J shed 9 bases, and the junction held 11 bases outside the gene matches. This CDR3 contains 17 residues. Written as DNA, the CDR3 is TGTGCCAGCAGTTTCACCCGACAGGGGGCACTTGGTTCACCCCTCCACTTT. Protein: CASSFTRQGALGSPLHF.

This clonotype was counted a few times. CDR3 amino acids: CASRRTGTGGHEQYF. The CDR3 coding sequence is TGTGCCAGCAGAAGAACCGGGACAGGGGGCCACGAGCAGTACTTC. This chain links TRBV12-3 or TRBV12-4 with TRBJ2-7; 12 bases align to TRBD1. Trimming cost V 6 bases and J 5 bases; bases outside gene matches: 8. The CDR3 covers 15 residues.

This clonotype was observed many times. At one end, the junction sequence differs from germline, possibly due to a read error. V usage is TRBV20-1 and J usage is TRBJ1-1, with D possibly being TRBD1 (5 bases). CDR3 size: 13 residues. Germline V gene lookup returns CDR1 DFQATT and CDR2 SNEGSKA (reference sequence). CDR3 sequence reads: CSARAEIKGLRDF. CDR3 DNA: TGCAGTGCTAGAGCCGAAATCAAGGGACTTAGGGATTTT.

This clonotype showed up many times. The rearrangement uses TRBV24-1 and TRBJ2-7, with 7 nucleotides matching TRBD1. The CDR3 is made up of 14 amino acids. Looked up from germline, CDR1 is KGHDR and CDR2 is SFDVKD. Germline trimming cut 4 bases from V and 7 bases from J; bases unmatched to any gene: 9. CDR3 coding DNA: TGTGCCACCAGTGACACCGGGACAGATAATGAGCAGTACTTC. Translated: CATSDTGTDNEQYF.

This clonotype was counted between two and nine times. The chain carries TRBV4-3 and TRBJ2-5; D is perhaps TRBD1 or TRBD2 (6 bases each). The CDR3 length is 14 residues. The V end was cut by 1 base, the J end by 5 bases, with 11 bases between. In germline, CDR1 is LGHNA, CDR2 YSLEER. CDR3: CASSQVSGAETQYF. The CDR3 nucleotides are TGCGCCAGCAGCCAAGTTTCGGGGGCCGAGACCCAGTACTTC.

This CDR3 reads CSAPGGSGRAIPPGELFF. CDR3 DNA: TGCAGTGCCCCAGGCGGTAGCGGGAGGGCCATCCCCCCCGGGGAGCTGTTTTTT. The V call is TRBV20-1, the J call TRBJ2-2, with 11 positions matching TRBD2. Germline V gives CDR1 DFQATT, CDR2 SNEGSKA (reference sequence). The CDR3 totals 18 residues. The V segment lost 6 bases and the J segment 6 bases; nucleotides outside the gene matches: 18.

This chain connects TRBV5-1 to TRBJ2-7; 7 positions match TRBD1. With 3 bases clipped from V and 4 bases from J, the junction kept 10 bases outside the gene matches. In germline, CDR1 is SGHRS, CDR2 YFSETQ. This CDR3 has 15 amino acids. DNA for the CDR3: TGCGCCAGCAGCTACGGACAGGCGGGCTGGTACGAGCAGTACTTC. It translates to CASSYGQAGWYEQYF.

The chain links TRBV27 to TRBJ1-6, with 7 bases aligning to TRBD1. CDR3 length: 17 residues. V dropped 4 bases and J dropped 3; count of bases not matched to a gene: 9. Germline V gene data show CDR1 as MNHEY and CDR2 as SMNVEV (reference sequence). The CDR3 spells CASSSNEGDSYNSPLHF. The DNA of the CDR3 is TGTGCCAGCAGTTCGAACGAGGGGGACAGCTATAATTCACCCCTCCACTTT.